Presented here are 23 T cell receptor beta chains from one specimen sequenced in a study of response to subunit inactivated influenza vaccine. TCRdb processed the RT-PCR reads anew with MiXCR; each CDR3 protein has one entry. Counted here are about 780,000 distinct CDR3 sequences, 15% to 20% occurring once; the ten biggest clones make up roughly 11%. The sample in question was PBMCs from blood, obtained about 5 days after vaccination. The receptors stem from a man aged 45 to 65 who received an inactivated influenza vaccine.

This clonotype was seen a few times. The V call is TRBV5-1, the J call TRBJ1-2, with D unresolved. The CDR3 has 13 residues. Germline CDR1 SGHRS, CDR2 YFSETQ. V lost 4 bases, J lost 2 bases, and 9 bases lay in between. The CDR3 sequence is CASSPGYNYGYTF. The DNA of the CDR3 is TGCGCCAGCAGCCCTGGGTACAACTATGGCTACACCTTC.

A word on this clonotype: One junction end does not reproduce the germline sequence, and a read error may be involved. The V call is TRBV6-1, the J call TRBJ1-1, with 8 positions matching TRBD1. The CDR3 totals 16 residues. Germline V gene lookup returns CDR1 MNHNS and CDR2 SASEGT. The CDR3 coding sequence is TGTGCCACCCTGAGCCTTGGACAGGGCTTGAACTCTGAAGCTTTCTTT. Amino acid sequence: CATLSLGQGLNSEAFF.

This clonotype came up a few times. CDR3 in amino acids: CASSPNNLAKNIQYF. Here the CDR3 DNA reads TGTGCCAGCAGCCCCAACAATCTAGCCAAAAACATTCAGTACTTC. The chain is built from TRBV7-2 and TRBJ2-4; D not resolved. Germline V gene sequence: CDR1 SGHTA, CDR2 FQGNSA. The CDR3 length is 15 residues. Trimming left V 5 bases short and J 0 bases short, with 11 bases between. The full variable domain, with the rest looked up from reference TRBV7-2 and TRBJ2-4, is GAGVSQSPSNKVTEKGKDVELRCDPISGHTALYWYRQSLGQGLEFLIYFQGNSAPDKSGLPSDRFSAERTGGSVSTLTIQRTQQEDSAVYLCASSPNNLAKNIQYFGAGTRLSVL.

The V gene is TRBV5-1, the J gene TRBJ2-1; D assignment may be TRBD1 or TRBD2 (5 bases each). The CDR3 loop spans 16 amino acids. Germline assignment: CDR1 SGHRS and CDR2 YFSETQ. Trimming removed 1 base from V and 0 bases from J, with 11 bases in between. The CDR3 region has the DNA TGCGCCAGCAGCTTGTTAGGGACGGCCTCCTACAATGAGCAGTTCTTC. Translating gives CASSLLGTASYNEQFF.

As for this clonotype: Given a much more abundant clone one base away, this may be a read error. The chain has TRBV9 and TRBJ2-6; tentatively, D is TRBD2 (6 bases). Germline V gene sequence: CDR1 SGDLS, CDR2 YYNGEE. CDR3 length equals 17 residues. V was clipped by 6 bases and J by 3 bases, with 19 bases between them. The CDR3 protein is CASTIGGGACGANVLTF. The CDR3 nucleotides are TGTGCCAGCACCATTGGGGGAGGTGCTTGTGGGGCCAACGTCCTGACTTTC.

This clonotype appeared many times. CDR3 DNA: TGTGCCAGCAGCTTGGAACGGGACTCCACAGATACGCAGTATTTT. Translating gives CASSLERDSTDTQYF. This chain joins TRBV5-6 and TRBJ2-3, with TRBD2 as a possible D gene (6 bases). The CDR3 is 15 residues long. CDR1 and CDR2 (germline): SGHDT, YYEEEE. V shed 0 bases and J shed 2 bases, with 10 bases lying between them.

About this clonotype itself: An end of the junction does not agree with germline; a read error may underlie this. The chain joins TRBV12-3 or TRBV12-4 to TRBJ1-1, with TRBD1 as a possible D gene (6 bases). The CDR3 consists of 15 residues. For the CDR3, the DNA is TGTGCCAGCAGTTCCCCCGGGACAATGAACGCTGAAGCTTTCTTT. It translates to CASSSPGTMNAEAFF.

J is TRBJ2-1 and V is TRBV9; the match to TRBD2 covers 14 bases. With 0 bases clipped from V and 9 bases from J, the junction kept 5 bases outside the gene matches. The CDR3 sequence is 16 residues long. Per the germline V gene, CDR1 is SGDLS and CDR2 is YYNGEE. CDR3 sequence: CASSVGTSGGIGEQFF. The CDR3 bases are TGTGCCAGCAGCGTAGGGACTAGCGGGGGGATCGGTGAGCAGTTCTTC.

There are many counts of this clonotype. The germline gene is not matched at one end of the junction; a read error may be the cause. This sequence joins TRBV5-1 and TRBJ2-4; D possibly corresponds to TRBD2 (5 bases). This CDR3 contains 15 residues. Germline V lookup: CDR1 SGHRS, CDR2 YFSETQ. CDR3 amino acids: CASSLGGGAQNIQYF. The CDR3, as DNA: TGCGCCAGCAGCTTAGGAGGTGGAGCCCAAAACATTCAGTACTTC. Using reference TRBV5-1 and TRBJ2-4 for the parts outside the CDR3, the full variable domain is KAGVTQTPRYLIKTRGQQVTLSCSPISGHRSVSWYQQTPGQGLQFLFEYFSETQRNKGNFPGRFSGRQFSNSRSEMNVSTLELGDSALYLCASSLGGGAQNIQYFGAGTRLSVL.

The chain uses TRBV4-3 and TRBJ2-3; 7 nucleotides line up with TRBD2. This CDR3 has 16 residues. Germline CDR1 LGHNA, CDR2 YSLEER. The trim removed 1 base at V and 4 bases at J, leaving 8 bases unmatched. CDR3 in amino acids: CASSQVAAGPSDTQYF. CDR3 nucleotides: TGCGCCAGCAGCCAAGTGGCAGCGGGGCCCTCAGATACGCAGTATTTT.

This clonotype showed up just a few times. The chain carries TRBV4-3 and TRBJ2-1; either TRBD1 or TRBD2 may supply D (5 bases each). With 0 bases removed from V and 7 bases from J, the gap between germline ends came to 19 bases. The CDR3 sequence is 17 residues long. From germline, CDR1 is LGHNA and CDR2 YSLEER. The CDR3 nucleotides are TGCGCCAGCAGCCAAGATGTAATAGCCCTGGGGACGAATGAGCAGTTCTTC. Translating it yields CASSQDVIALGTNEQFF.

The CDR3 loop is CASSPQEGAHGYTF. The DNA for the CDR3 is TGTGCCAGCTCACCACAAGAGGGGGCCCATGGCTACACCTTC. The chain recombines TRBV18 with TRBJ1-2; 7 positions agree with TRBD1. The CDR3 has 14 amino acids. V gave up 1 base and J gave up 6 bases; unmatched junction bases: 5. The germline gives CDR1 KGHSH, CDR2 LQKENI.

This clonotype was detected only a few times. The V gene is TRBV6-2 or TRBV6-3, the J gene TRBJ2-2; TRBD1 aligns across 8 bases. CDR3 length: 20 amino acids. V trimming: 2 bases; J trimming: 2 bases; junction bases outside the gene matches: 16. Germline CDR1 reads MNHEY; CDR2 reads SVGEGT. This CDR3 reads CASSYDPSSHRGINTGELFF. The CDR3 nucleotides are TGTGCCAGCAGTTACGACCCTTCCTCTCACAGGGGGATAAACACCGGGGAGCTGTTTTTT.

The genes are TRBV20-1 and TRBJ1-2; D is perhaps TRBD1 (5 bases). CDR1 and CDR2 (germline): DFQATT, SNEGSKA (reference sequence). The germline V and J ends were trimmed by 7 bases and 4 bases, with 19 bases remaining between them. There are 14 residues in the CDR3. CDR3 amino acids: CSVAVQAVVYGYTF. CDR3 DNA: TGCAGTGTGGCGGTACAGGCCGTCGTCTATGGCTACACCTTC.

Here the CDR3 reads CASSKPHSEAFF. DNA for the CDR3: TGTGCCAGCAGTAAGCCCCACAGTGAAGCTTTCTTT. The rearrangement joins TRBV25-1 to TRBJ1-1; D remains unclear. Germline V gene data show CDR1 as MGHDK and CDR2 as SYGVNS. This CDR3 comprises 12 residues. Trimming shortened V by 5 bases and J by 7 bases, and 11 bases separated the two germline ends.

There are many counts of this clonotype. The rearrangement links TRBV5-1 to TRBJ2-3; D is perhaps TRBD1 (6 bases). CDR1 is SGHRS and CDR2 is YFSETQ in the germline V gene. V was cut by 4 bases and J by 0 bases, with 12 bases left in between. The CDR3 length is 15 residues. The CDR3 bases are TGCGCCAGCAGCGCGGACAGCACTAGCACAGATACGCAGTATTTT. Protein product: CASSADSTSTDTQYF.

In its sample, this clonotype was seen a few times. The rearrangement joins TRBV3-1 to TRBJ2-2, with TRBD1 identical over 8 bases. The length of the CDR3 is 16 residues. From germline, CDR1 is LGHDT and CDR2 YNNKEL (reference sequence). V shed 1 base and J 11 bases; nucleotides not matched to a gene: 12. The CDR3 loop reads CASSQGAGGVRRELFF. The CDR3 coding sequence is TGTGCCAGCAGCCAAGGGGCAGGGGGCGTAAGGAGAGAGCTGTTTTTT.

The chain combines TRBV3-1 with TRBJ2-4, with D tentatively TRBD1 (5 bases). The CDR3 spans 14 residues. The V gene lost 4 bases and the J gene lost 7 bases, with 14 bases spanning the gap. Germline values: CDR1 LGHDT, CDR2 YNNKEL (reference sequence). CDR3 region: CASSLGYQGNIQYF. In nucleotides, the CDR3 is TGTGCCAGCAGCCTCGGTTATCAGGGCAACATTCAGTACTTC. The variable domain in full, with the rest retrieved from reference TRBV3-1 and TRBJ2-4, is DTAVSQTPKYLVTQMGNDKSIKCEQNLGHDTMYWYKQDSKKFLKIMFSYNNKELIINETVPNRFSPKSPDKAHLNLHINSLELGDSAVYFCASSLGYQGNIQYFGAGTRLSVL.

This clonotype was found many times. This chain links TRBV6-6 with TRBJ2-5; D remains ambiguous. Germline lookup yields CDR1 MNHNY and CDR2 SVGAGI (reference sequence). CDR3 length: 12 amino acids. V gave up 0 bases and J gave up 5 bases, with 4 bases separating them. The CDR3 reads CASSYSGETQYF. The CDR3 nucleotides read TGTGCCAGCAGTTACTCGGGGGAGACCCAGTACTTC.

This clonotype was counted a few times. The chain uses TRBV7-6 and TRBJ1-5; tentative D call: TRBD1 (5 bases). The V end was cut by 1 base, the J end by 7 bases, with 17 bases between. Germline CDR1 reads SGHVS; CDR2 reads FNYEAQ. The CDR3 spans 16 residues. CDR3 sequence reads: CASSLGGYGSGQPQHF. In DNA, the CDR3 is TGTGCCAGCAGCTTAGGAGGGTATGGATCAGGGCAGCCCCAGCATTTT.

This clonotype was counted a few times. This chain links TRBV5-1 with TRBJ2-6; possible D gene TRBD2, 6 bases. V was shortened by 0 bases and J by 1 base, with 8 bases between the two germline ends. The CDR3 extends over 16 amino acids. The V gene's germline CDR1 is SGHRS and CDR2 YFSETQ. The CDR3 nucleotides are TGCGCCAGCAGCTTGGCTGGACTATCTGGGGCCAACGTCCTGACTTTC. This gives the protein CASSLAGLSGANVLTF.

The rearrangement uses TRBV3-1 and TRBJ1-5, with D possibly matching TRBD1 (6 bases). Trimming shortened V by 6 bases and J by 4 bases, and 19 bases separated the two germline ends. The germline CDR1 and CDR2 sequences are LGHDT and YNNKEL (reference sequence). CDR3 length equals 16 residues. CDR3 in DNA: TGTGCCAGCAGTCCCGGGGGGGCACGATGGAATCAGCCCCAGCATTTT. This translates into CASSPGGARWNQPQHF.

The chain links TRBV7-8 to TRBJ2-1; D is unresolved. Trimming shortened V by 2 bases and J by 0 bases, and 8 bases separated the two germline ends. This CDR3 comprises 15 residues. Germline V CDR1 and CDR2: SGHVS, FQNEAQ. Here the CDR3 DNA reads TGTGCCAGCAGCTTAAGTTCCTACTCCTACAATGAGCAGTTCTTC. Its protein product is CASSLSSYSYNEQFF.